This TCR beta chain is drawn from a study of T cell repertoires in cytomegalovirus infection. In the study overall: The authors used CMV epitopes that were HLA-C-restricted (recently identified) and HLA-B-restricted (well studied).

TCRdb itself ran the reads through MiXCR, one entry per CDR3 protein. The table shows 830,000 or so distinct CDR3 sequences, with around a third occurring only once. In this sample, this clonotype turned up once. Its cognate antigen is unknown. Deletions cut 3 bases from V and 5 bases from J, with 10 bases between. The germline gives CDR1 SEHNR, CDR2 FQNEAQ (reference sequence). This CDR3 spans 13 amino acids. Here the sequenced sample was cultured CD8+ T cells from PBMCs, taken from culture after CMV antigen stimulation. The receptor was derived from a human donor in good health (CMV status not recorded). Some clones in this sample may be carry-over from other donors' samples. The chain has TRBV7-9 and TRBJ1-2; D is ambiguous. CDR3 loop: CASSFHQIYGYTF. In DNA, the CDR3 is TGTGCCAGCAGCTTTCATCAGATTTATGGCTACACCTTC.